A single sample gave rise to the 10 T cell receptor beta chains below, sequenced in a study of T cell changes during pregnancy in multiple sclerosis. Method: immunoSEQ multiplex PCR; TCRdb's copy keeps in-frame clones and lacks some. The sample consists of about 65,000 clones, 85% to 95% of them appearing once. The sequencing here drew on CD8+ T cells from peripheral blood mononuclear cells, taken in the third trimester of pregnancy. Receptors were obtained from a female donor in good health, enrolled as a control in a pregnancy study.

CDR3 nucleotides: TGTGCCACCGTCGGTTCAGGGGTGACTGAAGCTTTCTTT. Protein product: CATVGSGVTEAFF. This chain uses TRBV15 with TRBJ1-1; tentatively, D is TRBD1 (6 bases). V was clipped by 8 bases and J by 5 bases, with 15 bases between them. This CDR3 has 13 residues. CDR1 LNHNV and CDR2 YYDKDF come from the germline V gene (reference sequence).

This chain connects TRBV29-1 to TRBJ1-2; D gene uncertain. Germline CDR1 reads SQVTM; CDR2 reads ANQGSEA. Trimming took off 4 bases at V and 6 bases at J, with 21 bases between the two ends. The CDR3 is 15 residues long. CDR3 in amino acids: CSVGSLAGRMDGYTF. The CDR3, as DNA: TGCAGCGTTGGAAGTCTAGCCGGGAGAATGGATGGCTACACCTTC.

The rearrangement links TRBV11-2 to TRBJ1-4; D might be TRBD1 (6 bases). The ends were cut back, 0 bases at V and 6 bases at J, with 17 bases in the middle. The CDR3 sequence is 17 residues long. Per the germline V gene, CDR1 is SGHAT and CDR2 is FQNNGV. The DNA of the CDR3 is TGTGCCAGCAGCTTAGATAGCTCTGGGGGCTTAGATGAAAAACTGTTTTTT. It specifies CASSLDSSGGLDEKLFF.

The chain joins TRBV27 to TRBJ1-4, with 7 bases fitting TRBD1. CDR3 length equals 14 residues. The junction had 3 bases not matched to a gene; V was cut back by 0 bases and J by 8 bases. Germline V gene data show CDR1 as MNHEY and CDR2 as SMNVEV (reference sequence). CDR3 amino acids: CASSLSLQGEKLFF. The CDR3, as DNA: TGTGCCAGCAGTTTATCCCTACAGGGGGAAAAACTGTTTTTT.

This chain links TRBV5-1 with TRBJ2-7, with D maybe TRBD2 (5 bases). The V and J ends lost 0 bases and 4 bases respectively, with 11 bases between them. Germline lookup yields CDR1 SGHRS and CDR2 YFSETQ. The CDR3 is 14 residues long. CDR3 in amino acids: CASSLARVAYEQYF. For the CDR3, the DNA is TGCGCCAGCAGCTTGGCGAGGGTCGCGTACGAGCAGTACTTC.

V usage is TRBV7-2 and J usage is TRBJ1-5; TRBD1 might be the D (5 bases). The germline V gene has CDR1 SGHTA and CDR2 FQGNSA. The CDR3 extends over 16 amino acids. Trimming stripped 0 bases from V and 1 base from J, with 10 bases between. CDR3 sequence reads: CASSLAGRGSNQPQHF. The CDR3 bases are TGTGCCAGCAGCTTAGCGGGGAGGGGAAGCAATCAGCCCCAGCATTTT.

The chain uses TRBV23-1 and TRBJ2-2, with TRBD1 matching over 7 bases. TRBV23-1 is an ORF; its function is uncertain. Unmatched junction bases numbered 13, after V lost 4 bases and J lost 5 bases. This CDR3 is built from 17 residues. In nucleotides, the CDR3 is TGCGCCAGCAGTCGCCCTTGCAGGGACAGAAAAACCGGGGAGCTGTTTTTT. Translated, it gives CASSRPCRDRKTGELFF.

CDR3 sequence reads: CASSTYLGQGFSYEQYF. The CDR3 coding sequence is TGTGCCAGCAGTACATACCTGGGACAGGGTTTCTCCTACGAGCAGTACTTC. The chain is built from TRBV27 and TRBJ2-7; 9 positions agree with TRBD1. The junction had 11 bases not matched to a gene; V was cut back by 5 bases and J by 0 bases. The CDR3 has 17 amino acids. CDR1 MNHEY and CDR2 SMNVEV come from the germline V gene (reference sequence).

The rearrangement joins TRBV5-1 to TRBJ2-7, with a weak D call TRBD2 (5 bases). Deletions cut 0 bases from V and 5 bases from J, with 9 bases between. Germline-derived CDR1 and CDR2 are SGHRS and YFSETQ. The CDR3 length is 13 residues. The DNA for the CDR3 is TGCGCCAGCAGCTTGGGGGGAGTAAACGAGCAGTACTTC. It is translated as CASSLGGVNEQYF.

The CDR3 DNA reads as TGCGCCAGCAGCCAAGATTTTAGCGCCTACGGGAACACTGAAGCTTTCTTT. This gives the protein CASSQDFSAYGNTEAFF. This chain connects TRBV4-3 to TRBJ1-1; D ambiguous. There are 17 residues in the CDR3. V lost 0 bases to trimming and J lost 1 base, with 15 bases between them. The V gene's germline CDR1 is LGHNA and CDR2 YSLEER.